This T cell receptor beta chain emerged from a study of blood T cell repertoires in COVID-19. Whole-study context: In each case, the material was cDNA or gDNA derived from T cells, B-cell-depleted T cells, or PBMCs.

Authors' methods: Nucleated cell number was recorded as an estimate derived from reference gene primer amplification. Clones were read by immunoSEQ multiplex PCR, and TCRdb kept only the in-frame ones, dropping some. The V and J calls and clone size were taken over from that table, and D and trimming were inferred from the DNA. Of roughly 90,000 clones in the sample, roughly 78% are singletons; the top ten hold over 9%. The germline CDR1 and CDR2 sequences are KGHSH and LQKENI. V dropped 3 bases and J dropped 4; count of bases not matched to a gene: 4. The CDR3 runs to 15 residues. Specimen: peripheral blood. The genes are TRBV18 and TRBJ2-2, with TRBD1 matching over 8 bases. The TCR sequence derives from a woman aged 70 to 79 with acute or convalescent COVID-19. The CDR3 region has the DNA TGTGCCAGCTCACCTCGACAGGGGACCACCGGGGAGCTGTTTTTT. This sequence encodes CASSPRQGTTGELFF.